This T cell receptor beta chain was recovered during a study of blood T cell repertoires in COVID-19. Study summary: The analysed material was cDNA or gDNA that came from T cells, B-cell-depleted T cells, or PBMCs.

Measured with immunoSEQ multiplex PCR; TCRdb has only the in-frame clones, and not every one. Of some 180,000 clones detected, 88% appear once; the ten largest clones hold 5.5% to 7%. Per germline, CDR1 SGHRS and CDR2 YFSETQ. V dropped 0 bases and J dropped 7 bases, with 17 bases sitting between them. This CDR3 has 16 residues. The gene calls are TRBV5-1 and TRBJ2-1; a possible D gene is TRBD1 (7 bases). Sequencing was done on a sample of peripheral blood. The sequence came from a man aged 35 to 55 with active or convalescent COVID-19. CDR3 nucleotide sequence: TGCGCCAGCAGCTTGGGATTACAGGGGAGGTCAAATGAGCAGTTCTTC. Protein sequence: CASSLGLQGRSNEQFF.